Listed below are T cell receptor beta chains from one sample, sequenced in a study of neurological immune-mediated disorders. TCRdb ran MiXCR on the 5' RACE reads and lists one entry per CDR3 protein. The sample consists of 40,000 or so distinct CDR3 sequences, 4% to 5.5% of them appearing once. Specimen: CD4+ T cells from blood. Source of these receptors: a man between 18 and 35 years old in good health. Both conserved end residues are part of each CDR3. The D gene is left open where the match is weak. Clone size reads once, few, many, or a class if the clone is expanded.

j_call	clone_size	d_call	v_call	cdr3_nt	cdr3_aa
TRBJ1-5	many	-	TRBV20-1	TGCAGTGCTAGAGGTGTGGGACAGCCCCAGCATTTT	CSARGVGQPQHF
TRBJ1-1	many	TRBD1	TRBV7-8	TGTGCCAGCAGCTTCGACAGGGCTGGGACTGAAGCTTTCTTT	CASSFDRAGTEAFF
TRBJ1-1	many	TRBD1	TRBV6-5	TGTGCCAGCAGTTACTCGGTGGGGACAGGGGTAAGGGATACTGAAGCTTTCTTT	CASSYSVGTGVRDTEAFF
TRBJ2-5	many	-	TRBV7-2	TGTGCCAGCAGCTTAGTTGCAGGCCGGGAAGAGACCCAGTACTTC	CASSLVAGREETQYF
TRBJ1-6	few	-	TRBV13	TGTGCCAGCAGCAACTACAGGGAATCACCCCTCCACTTT	CASSNYRESPLHF
TRBJ2-7	many	TRBD2	TRBV20-1	TGCAGTGCAAGGAGCGGGGGTAACTCCTACGAGCAGTACTTC	CSARSGGNSYEQYF
TRBJ1-1	many	-	TRBV10-3	TGTGCCATCAGGGGGAACTTAGCTGAAGCTTTCTTT	CAIRGNLAEAFF
TRBJ2-3	many	-	TRBV4-2	TGTGCCAGCAGCCATGGAGACGGAGACACAGATACGCAGTATTTT	CASSHGDGDTDTQYF
TRBJ2-7	many	TRBD1	TRBV2	TGTGCCAGCAGTGAACAGGGGGCCAGCGAGCAGTACTTC	CASSEQGASEQYF
TRBJ2-2	many	TRBD1	TRBV5-5	TGTGCCAGCAGCCCTTGGGTCCGGACAGGGGGCTTTGCGAACACCGGGGAGCTGTTTTTT	CASSPWVRTGGFANTGELFF
TRBJ2-2	many	TRBD1	TRBV5-1	TGCGCCAGCAGCGCGCAGGGGGTACCCTCGAACACCGGGGAGCTGTTTTTT	CASSAQGVPSNTGELFF
TRBJ1-1	many	-	TRBV12-3/TRBV12-4	TGTGCCAGCAGTTCTTACGGGACAACGGCTGAAGCTTTCTTT	CASSSYGTTAEAFF
TRBJ1-6	many	-	TRBV6-1	TGTGCCAGCAGTGGAGCCTTTGATAATTCACCCCTCCACTTT	CASSGAFDNSPLHF
TRBJ2-2	many	-	TRBV24-1	TGTGCCACCAGTGAAGAGGCAACCGGGGAGCTGTTTTTT	CATSEEATGELFF
TRBJ2-7	many	-	TRBV5-1	TGCGCCAGCAGCCCGGGGGACATCTCCTACGAGCAGTACTTC	CASSPGDISYEQYF
TRBJ2-5	many	-	TRBV3-1	TGTGCCAGCAGCACAGCAGCCAAAGAGACCCAGTACTTC	CASSTAAKETQYF
TRBJ2-3	many	TRBD2	TRBV5-6	TGTGCCAGCAGCCCGCGACTAGCGGGGGCCAGAGATACGCAGTATTTT	CASSPRLAGARDTQYF
TRBJ1-1	many	TRBD1	TRBV7-2	TGTGCCAGCAGCCCAGGGACAGCTGAAGCTTTCTTT	CASSPGTAEAFF
TRBJ1-2	many	-	TRBV6-5	TGTGCCAGCAGTTACGCCGGGACGGAGGCCCGAGGCTACACCTTC	CASSYAGTEARGYTF
TRBJ2-1	medium-sized	TRBD2	TRBV9	TGTGCCAGCAGCGTAGGAACTAGCGGGGTCCGGCGGGGCAATGAGCAGTTCTTC	CASSVGTSGVRRGNEQFF
TRBJ2-7	many	-	TRBV7-9	TGTGCCAGCAGCCGGACCGAATCCTACGAGCAGTACTTC	CASSRTESYEQYF
TRBJ1-4	many	-	TRBV7-9	TGTGCCAGCAGCTTCCCGGAGTCCGGGACTTGGGAAAAACTGTTTTTT	CASSFPESGTWEKLFF